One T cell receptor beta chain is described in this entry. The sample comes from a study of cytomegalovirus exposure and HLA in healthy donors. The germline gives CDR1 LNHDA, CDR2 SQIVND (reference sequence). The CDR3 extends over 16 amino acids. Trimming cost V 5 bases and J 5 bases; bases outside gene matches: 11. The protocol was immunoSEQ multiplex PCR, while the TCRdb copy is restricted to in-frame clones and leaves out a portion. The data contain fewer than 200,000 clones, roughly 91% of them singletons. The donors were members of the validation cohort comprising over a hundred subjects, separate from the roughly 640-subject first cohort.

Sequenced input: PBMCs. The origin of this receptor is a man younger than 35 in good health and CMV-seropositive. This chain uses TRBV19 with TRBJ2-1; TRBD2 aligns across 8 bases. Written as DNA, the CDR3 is TGTGCCAGTAGTGTATCCAGCGGGAGTGGGAACAATGAGCAGTTCTTC. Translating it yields CASSVSSGSGNNEQFF.